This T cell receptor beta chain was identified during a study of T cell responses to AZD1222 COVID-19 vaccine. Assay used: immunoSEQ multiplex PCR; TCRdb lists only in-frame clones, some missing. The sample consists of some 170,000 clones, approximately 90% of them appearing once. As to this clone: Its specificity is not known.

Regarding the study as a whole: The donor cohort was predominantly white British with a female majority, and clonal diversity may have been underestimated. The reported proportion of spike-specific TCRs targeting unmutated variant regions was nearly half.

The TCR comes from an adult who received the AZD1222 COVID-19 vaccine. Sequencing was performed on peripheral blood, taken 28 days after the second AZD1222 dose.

This CDR3 reads CASSNRRNYGYTF. For the CDR3, the DNA is TGTGCCAGTAGTAACAGGAGAAACTATGGCTACACCTTC. The J gene is TRBJ1-2, the V gene TRBV19, with TRBD1 as a possible D gene (5 bases). Per the germline V gene, CDR1 is LNHDA and CDR2 is SQIVND (reference sequence). The CDR3 contains 13 residues. V lost 4 bases, J lost 2 bases, and 8 bases lay in between.